The source of this T cell receptor (beta chain) is a study of human T cells and chemical hapten exposure (dated by TCRdb to about 2021). About the study as a whole: Libraries were pooled for sequencing, and variation in per-sample TCR yields was attributed mainly to small differences in library volumes within the pool. This study followed changes in the peripheral blood TCR repertoire in vivo during primary and secondary sensitization of alopecia patients to the hapten diphenylcyclopropenone (DPC). Each blood RNA sample was used to sequence both TCR alpha and TCR beta chains.

There are 16 amino acids in the CDR3, from cysteine to phenylalanine inclusive. The entry retains the CDR3 DNA only, 48 bases that are in frame from base 1. The germline V gene encodes CDR1 MNHNY and CDR2 SVGAGI (reference sequence). Here V drops 2 bases and J drops 5 bases, and the junction holds 10 bases not matched to any gene. Libraries were built with 5' RACE. Sequencing used an Illumina MiSeq. Library preparation attached unique molecular identifiers to individual cDNA molecules for quantitative, reproducible TCR counting. The authors processed their data as follows. A median of approximately 96,000 TCRs per sample was observed, with a range of 23,224 to 690,600. The Decombinator software suite was used to annotate the V, J and CDR3 of the TCR reads. Every sample was subsampled to the same number of TCRs (28,000) for the PS versus PT1 abundance plots. Expanded TCRs were defined as absent before sensitization and observed at least eight times at the 2-week time point. TCRdb handled the public reads itself, with Q25 trimming in fastp and clone calling in MiXCR, and kept productive beta chains. Each CDR3 protein appears once, grouped with its most common genes and DNA. The V and J calls and clone size are TCRdb's, not the authors'. This sample holds 110,000 or so distinct CDR3 sequences; approximately 20% were observed only once. The ten largest clones capture around 2.7% of the sample.

With respect to this clonotype: No cognate antigen has been identified for it. The sample holds no much larger clone one base away, and base qualities are not on file.

The study at large found these results: No change with DPC sensitization was found in the number of TCRs above 1 in 1000 frequency, and no evidence of global repertoire structure alterations was found. After repeated subsampling, the strength of the expansion versus patch-test correlation and the threshold at which it became significant changed.

Total RNA was extracted from unfractionated whole blood that had been collected in Tempus Blood RNA tubes. Five or six healthy volunteers were used as TCR sequencing controls and were bled at day 0, 2 weeks and 6 weeks. The sequence derives from a human donor in good health. Recombination connected TRBV6-6 to TRBJ2-3, with TRBD1 identical over 7 junction bases. The CDR3 protein sequence reads: CASSYLPERGQDTQYF. The sequence in DNA is TGTGCCAGCAGTTACCTCCCCGAGAGGGGGCAAGATACGCAGTATTTT.